Here is one T cell receptor (beta chain) with its context. Antigen specificity is unknown. Trimming at V came to 5 bases and at J to 0 bases, leaving 4 bases not matched to a gene. CDR3 length: 14 residues. CDR1 and CDR2 from the germline V gene are MNHEY and SMNVEV (reference sequence). The sample belongs to a study of cytotoxic CD8 clonotypes in ibrutinib-treated CLL. Across the study: Investigators reported 25 or so partial and 2 complete responses; after median around 68 months, roughly 15 patients remained remitted and roughly 12 progressed. Findings and caveats of the study: Public clonotypes were uncommon and contracted or stayed stable on treatment. Measured clonality at baseline was greater than in age-matched healthy donors and tracked with circulating CD8+ T-cell counts. Before falling back toward baseline at progression, clonality had risen at the time of ibrutinib response.

Method: immunoSEQ multiplex PCR; TCRdb's copy keeps in-frame clones and lacks some. Altogether about 270,000 clones are present, 60% to 80% being singletons, with the ten largest covering about 6%. This clonotype originated in a human donor with chronic lymphocytic leukemia. The chain uses TRBV27 and TRBJ2-7, with TRBD1 matching over 7 bases. The specimen was PBMCs, collected at disease progression, from a patient treated with ibrutinib. CDR3 coding DNA: TGTGCCAGCAGTCCACGGGACAGCTCCTACGAGCAGTACTTC. It translates to CASSPRDSSYEQYF.